A single sample is the source of the 20 T cell receptor beta chains below, sequenced in a study of vaccination and CD4 T cells after COVID-19. For these TCRs, the target antigens are not known. Cultured CD4+ T cells had their DNA profiled by the Oncomine TCR Beta short-read assay. TCRdb analysed the PCR reads with MiXCR anew, one entry per CDR3 protein. This table holds fewer than 25,000 distinct CDR3 sequences, around 45% found once. Stated treatment: roughly ten-day PBMC culture with coronavirus spike peptide pools or control peptides (ViraFEST assay). The sample comprised CD4+ T cells from blood, cultured in vitro. The receptors originated from a human donor who had recovered from COVID-19.

The chain joins TRBV12-3 or TRBV12-4 to TRBJ2-2; D is possibly TRBD2 (5 bases). The CDR3 contains 14 residues. V shed 4 bases and J shed 4 bases, with 10 bases lying between them. CDR3 DNA sequence: TGTGCCAGCAGTTATGGCCGGGGCACCGGGGAGCTGTTTTTT. It specifies CASSYGRGTGELFF.

This chain connects TRBV14 to TRBJ1-5, with TRBD1 matching 11 bases. This CDR3 has 16 residues. V lost 5 bases to trimming and J lost 1 base; unmatched junction nucleotides: 4. Germline assignment: CDR1 SGHDN and CDR2 FVKESK. CDR3 in amino acids: CASSFGTGGSNQPQHF. Written as DNA, the CDR3 is TGTGCCAGCAGCTTTGGGACAGGGGGGAGCAATCAGCCCCAGCATTTT.

This chain joins TRBV6-1 and TRBJ2-2; TRBD2 matches 14 bases. The germline V gene encodes CDR1 MNHNS and CDR2 SASEGT. The CDR3 length is 16 residues. The V gene end was trimmed by 6 bases and the J gene end by 4 bases; junction bases not matched to a gene: 4. The CDR3 loop reads CASRGLAGAVTGELFF. In DNA form, the CDR3 reads TGTGCCAGCAGGGGACTAGCGGGAGCGGTCACCGGGGAGCTGTTTTTT.

The chain carries TRBV6-5 and TRBJ2-5, with D hard to call. Germline CDR1 is MNHEY and CDR2 is SVGAGI. Trimming removed 2 bases from V and 2 bases from J, with 6 bases in between. The CDR3 extends over 13 amino acids. The CDR3 sequence is CASSYDLQETQYF. The CDR3 DNA is TGTGCCAGCAGTTACGACTTACAAGAGACCCAGTACTTC.

This clonotype has a single count. This chain links TRBV6-2 or TRBV6-3 with TRBJ2-7; D is uncertain. V was trimmed by 6 bases and J by 2 bases, leaving 5 bases between them. Germline V lookup: CDR1 MNHEY, CDR2 SVGEGT. The CDR3 sequence is 11 residues long. CDR3 nucleotide sequence: TGTGCCAGCAGCACGCCCTACGAGCAGTACTTC. Its translation: CASSTPYEQYF.

This clonotype was detected a few times. J is TRBJ1-3 and V is TRBV7-9, with unresolved D. Germline loops: CDR1 SEHNR, CDR2 FQNEAQ (reference sequence). CDR3 length: 11 amino acids. The V end lost 4 bases, the J end lost 2 bases, and 0 bases lay between the germline ends. The CDR3 nucleotides read TGTGCCAGCAGCTCTGGAAACACCATATATTTT. Protein product: CASSSGNTIYF. Supplemented by reference TRBV7-9 and TRBJ1-3, the full variable domain reads DTGVSQNPRHKITKRGQNVTFRCDPISEHNRLYWYRQTLGQGPEFLTYFQNEAQLEKSRLLSDRFSAERPKGSFSTLEIQRTEQGDSAMYLCASSSGNTIYFGEGSWLTVV.

This clonotype has only a few counts. CDR3 sequence reads: CASSLRVGGGAGEQYF. The CDR3 DNA reads as TGTGCCAGCAGCTTGCGTGTGGGCGGGGGGGCTGGGGAGCAGTACTTC. The V and J genes are TRBV5-4 and TRBJ2-7; 9 bases align to TRBD2. The CDR3 covers 16 residues. Looked up from germline, CDR1 is SGHNT and CDR2 is YYREEE (reference sequence). J was trimmed by 7 bases and V by 1 base; bases with no gene match: 12.

This clonotype has a handful of counts. The chain uses TRBV6-1 and TRBJ2-3; possibly TRBD1 for D (6 bases). Germline V gene lookup returns CDR1 MNHNS and CDR2 SASEGT. The ends were cut back, 10 bases at V and 2 bases at J, with 13 bases in the middle. This CDR3 region has 13 residues. The CDR3: CATTGPNTDTQYF. In DNA form, the CDR3 reads TGTGCCACCACAGGGCCTAACACAGATACGCAGTATTTT.

This clonotype showed up just a few times. This chain joins TRBV24-1 and TRBJ1-1; 7 bases agree with TRBD1. With 6 bases clipped from V and 4 bases from J, the junction kept 13 bases outside the gene matches. Per the germline V gene, CDR1 is KGHDR and CDR2 is SFDVKD. The CDR3 runs to 16 residues. The CDR3 DNA reads TGTGCCACCAGTTCGAGGGGGCCGACGGGAGTCACTGAAGCTTTCTTT. Protein sequence: CATSSRGPTGVTEAFF.

V is TRBV7-3 and J is TRBJ2-1; a possible D gene is TRBD2 (7 bases). Trimming took off 5 bases at V and 8 bases at J, with 22 bases between the two ends. Germline CDR1 is SGHTA and CDR2 is FQGTGA. This CDR3 spans 16 amino acids. The DNA for the CDR3 is TGTGCCAGCAGCCCCAACTGGGGGGGCGGGCGCCATGAGCAGTTCTTC. Translation gives CASSPNWGGGRHEQFF.

The chain carries TRBV20-1 and TRBJ2-1; the D gene could be TRBD1 or TRBD2 (5 bases each). Germline-derived CDR1 and CDR2 are DFQATT and SNEGSKA (reference sequence). V was clipped by 7 bases and J by 8 bases, with 18 bases between them. This CDR3 spans 13 amino acids. Here the CDR3 DNA reads TGCAGTGTTTGGGGGAGAAAGGCGGATGAGCAGTTCTTC. Its translation is CSVWGRKADEQFF.

This clonotype turned up a few times. The V call is TRBV20-1, the J call TRBJ1-5; D unclear. This CDR3 comprises 11 residues. Trimming stripped 3 bases from V and 4 bases from J, with 4 bases between. CDR1 and CDR2 from the germline V gene are DFQATT and SNEGSKA (reference sequence). CDR3 in amino acids: CSASFNQPQHF. The CDR3 DNA is TGCAGTGCTAGTTTTAATCAGCCCCAGCATTTT.

This clonotype was seen only a few times. V and J are TRBV5-1 and TRBJ1-2, with D uncertain. This CDR3 is built from 13 residues. Trimming pared 5 bases from V and 0 bases from J, leaving 8 bases between. Germline CDR1 is SGHRS and CDR2 is YFSETQ. DNA for the CDR3: TGCGCCAGCAGGTCTGAGGCTAACTATGGCTACACCTTC. Translated, it gives CASRSEANYGYTF.

In the case of this clonotype: The junction does not match germline at one end; this may be a read error. V usage is TRBV23-1 and J usage is TRBJ1-5; D gene unclear. TRBV23-1 counts as an open reading frame of uncertain function. This CDR3 spans 17 amino acids. The CDR3 sequence is CASSQRPARGFNRPQHF. CDR3 sequence (DNA): TGCGCCAGCAGTCAGAGACCGGCTCGAGGATTTAATCGGCCCCAGCATTTT.

The chain joins TRBV11-3 to TRBJ2-7, with unresolved D. The CDR3 runs 15 residues. Germline V gene data show CDR1 as SGHNT and CDR2 as YENEEA. Trimming took off 5 bases at V and 4 bases at J, with 18 bases between the two ends. CDR3 residues: CASSQGLTRSYEQYF. The CDR3 nucleotides are TGTGCCAGCAGCCAAGGCCTGACAAGGTCGTACGAGCAGTACTTC. Full variable domain (missing parts from reference TRBV11-3 and TRBJ2-7): EAGVVQSPRYKIIEKKQPVAFWCNPISGHNTLYWYLQNLGQGPELLIRYENEEAVDDSQLPKDRFSAERLKGVDSTLKIQPAELGDSAVYLCASSQGLTRSYEQYFGPGTRLTVT.

The chain recombines TRBV15 with TRBJ2-7; tentative D call: TRBD2 (7 bases). The CDR3 loop spans 14 amino acids. Germline assignment: CDR1 LNHNV and CDR2 YYDKDF (reference sequence). Trimming removed 0 bases at V and 6 bases at J, with 12 bases between. For the CDR3, the DNA is TGTGCCACCAGCAGAGATCGAGGGGGGGCCGAGCAGTACTTC. Its translation: CATSRDRGGAEQYF.

The rearrangement uses TRBV29-1 and TRBJ2-1; D is undetermined. CDR3 length: 13 amino acids. The germline CDR1 and CDR2 sequences are SQVTM and ANQGSEA. V dropped 3 bases and J dropped 5 bases, with 11 bases sitting between them. The CDR3 region is CSVDKSGHNEQFF. CDR3 DNA sequence: TGCAGCGTTGATAAGTCAGGTCACAATGAGCAGTTCTTC.

This clonotype was seen a handful of times. The DNA of the CDR3 is TGTGCCACCAGTGATTTCTCCGGGGGAGGGTCCTACAATGAGCAGTTCTTC. Its protein is CATSDFSGGGSYNEQFF. The chain uses TRBV24-1 and TRBJ2-1; 7 nucleotides line up with TRBD2. From germline, CDR1 is KGHDR and CDR2 SFDVKD. The J segment lost 1 base and the V segment lost 1 base, leaving 6 bases of the junction unmatched. This CDR3 spans 17 amino acids.

This clonotype is medium-sized (0.01 to 0.1%) in the sample. The chain couples TRBV27 to TRBJ2-1; D unclear. Germline V gene data show CDR1 as MNHEY and CDR2 as SMNVEV (reference sequence). The CDR3 spans 15 residues. V lost 5 bases and J 6 bases, leaving 17 bases between the germline ends. The DNA of the CDR3 is TGTGCCAGCAGTCAACCGATCCGACACACCAATGAGCAGTTCTTC. This sequence encodes CASSQPIRHTNEQFF.

The genes are TRBV2 and TRBJ2-2, with TRBD2 matching over 11 bases. Unmatched junction bases numbered 9, after V lost 5 bases and J lost 7 bases. The V gene's germline CDR1 is SNHLY and CDR2 FYNNEI. This CDR3 contains 16 residues. The CDR3 spells CASSPTSGRGFGELFF. Here the CDR3 DNA reads TGTGCCAGCAGTCCTACTAGCGGGAGAGGATTCGGGGAGCTGTTTTTT.